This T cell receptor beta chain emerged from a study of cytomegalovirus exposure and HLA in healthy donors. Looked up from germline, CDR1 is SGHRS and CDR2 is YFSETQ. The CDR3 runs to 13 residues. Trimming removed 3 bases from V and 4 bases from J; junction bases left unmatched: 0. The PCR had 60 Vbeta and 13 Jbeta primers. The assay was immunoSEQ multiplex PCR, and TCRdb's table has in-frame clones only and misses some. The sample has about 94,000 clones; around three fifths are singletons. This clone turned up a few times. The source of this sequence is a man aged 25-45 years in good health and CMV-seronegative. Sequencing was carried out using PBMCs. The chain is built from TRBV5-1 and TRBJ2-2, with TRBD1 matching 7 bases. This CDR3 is CASSWTGTGELFF. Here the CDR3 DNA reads TGCGCCAGCAGCTGGACAGGCACCGGGGAGCTGTTTTTT. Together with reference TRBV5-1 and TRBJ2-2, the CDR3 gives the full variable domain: KAGVTQTPRYLIKTRGQQVTLSCSPISGHRSVSWYQQTPGQGLQFLFEYFSETQRNKGNFPGRFSGRQFSNSRSEMNVSTLELGDSALYLCASSWTGTGELFFGEGSRLTVL.